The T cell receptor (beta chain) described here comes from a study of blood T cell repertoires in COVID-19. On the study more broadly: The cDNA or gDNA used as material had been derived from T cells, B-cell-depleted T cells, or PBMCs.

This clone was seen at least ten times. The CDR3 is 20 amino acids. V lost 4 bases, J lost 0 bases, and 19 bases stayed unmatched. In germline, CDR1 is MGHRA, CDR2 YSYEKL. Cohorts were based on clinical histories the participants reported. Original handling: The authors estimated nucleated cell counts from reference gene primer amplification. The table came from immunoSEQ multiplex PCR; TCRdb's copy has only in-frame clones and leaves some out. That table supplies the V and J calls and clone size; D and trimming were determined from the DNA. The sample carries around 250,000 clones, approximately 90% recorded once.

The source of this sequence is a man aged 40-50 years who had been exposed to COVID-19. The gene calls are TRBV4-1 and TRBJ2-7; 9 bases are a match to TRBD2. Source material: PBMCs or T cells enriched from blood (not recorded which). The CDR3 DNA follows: TGCGCCAGCAGCCTCTCGAGGAGACTAGCGGAGGGGGGAAGCTCCTACGAGCAGTACTTC. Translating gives CASSLSRRLAEGGSSYEQYF.